These 5 T cell receptor beta chains originate from one sample sequenced in a study of shared clonotypes between healthy human individuals. Assay used: immunoSEQ multiplex PCR; TCRdb lists only in-frame clones, some missing. The sample has millions of clones, 85% to 95% seen once. Material: naive CD4+ T cells sorted from blood. Subset in this sample: CD45RA+ positively selected. These receptors all stem from a man in his late teens or twenties in good health.

The J gene is TRBJ2-3, the V gene TRBV5-1; 7 bases match TRBD2. The germline V gene encodes CDR1 SGHRS and CDR2 YFSETQ. The CDR3 is 17 residues long. Trimming at V came to 1 base and at J to 1 base, leaving 9 bases not matched to a gene. The DNA of the CDR3 is TGCGCCAGCAGCTTGACTCCGGGCCTAGCGGGCACAGATACGCAGTATTTT. Amino acids: CASSLTPGLAGTDTQYF.

CDR3 in amino acids: CASRASSGNEQFF. DNA of the CDR3: TGTGCCAGCAGAGCGTCTAGCGGGAATGAGCAGTTCTTC. The chain has TRBV6-1 and TRBJ2-1; 8 bases are a match to TRBD2. This CDR3 contains 13 residues. J was trimmed by 7 bases and V by 6 bases; bases with no gene match: 5. Germline-derived CDR1 and CDR2 are MNHNS and SASEGT.

The chain is built from TRBV7-3 and TRBJ1-5, with D unresolved. V was clipped by 0 bases and J by 9 bases, with 9 bases between them. This CDR3 region has 13 residues. Germline V gives CDR1 SGHTA, CDR2 FQGTGA. This chain's CDR3 is CASSLTSQGPQHF. The CDR3, as DNA: TGTGCCAGCAGCTTAACGTCCCAAGGGCCCCAGCATTTT.

This chain links TRBV18 with TRBJ1-4; D ambiguous. Trimming took off 4 bases at V and 8 bases at J, with 11 bases between the two ends. Germline lookup yields CDR1 KGHSH and CDR2 LQKENI. CDR3 length: 13 amino acids. The CDR3 loop is CASSQLREEKLFF. DNA of the CDR3: TGTGCCAGCTCACAGCTCCGGGAGGAAAAACTGTTTTTT.

The CDR3 is CAWGADGNVRNEQFF. CDR3 sequence (DNA): TGTGCCTGGGGCGCGGACGGCAATGTCCGAAATGAGCAGTTCTTC. The V call is TRBV30, the J call TRBJ2-1, with D uncertain. Germline lookup yields CDR1 GTSNPN and CDR2 SVGIG (reference sequence). The length of the CDR3 is 15 residues. The germline V and J ends were trimmed by 5 bases and 7 bases, with 21 bases remaining between them.